The T cell receptor beta chain described here comes from a study of CD8 T cells in ankylosing spondylitis. Study-wide findings and caveats: Significant enrichment of disease-linked clones was reportedly seen in matched ankylosing spondylitis synovial fluid.

Remarks on this clonotype: Its cognate antigen is unknown.

TCRdb re-called the 5' RACE reads through MiXCR, storing one row per CDR3 protein. The table records some 200,000 distinct CDR3 sequences, more than 10% of them present only once. V was clipped by 2 bases and J by 3 bases, with 11 bases between them. The length of the CDR3 is 14 residues. CDR1 and CDR2 (germline): MNHNS, SASEGT. The chain couples TRBV6-1 to TRBJ2-7; TRBD1 is a possible D gene (6 bases). This clonotype originated in a male donor with ankylosing spondylitis or in good health (not recorded which). The specimen was blood, either unsorted or a sorted T cell fraction (not recorded which). CDR3 loop: CASSERWTDYEQYF. The CDR3 coding sequence is TGTGCCAGCAGTGAACGGTGGACAGACTACGAGCAGTACTTC.